This T cell receptor beta chain appears in the sequencing data of a study of blood T cell repertoires in COVID-19. Study context: Sources were T cells, B-cell-depleted T cells, or PBMCs; the material itself was cDNA or gDNA.

Profiled with immunoSEQ multiplex PCR; TCRdb holds only in-frame clones, not every one. The sample lists about 250,000 clones, over 75% occurring once. Two consecutive negative NP/OP PCR tests, clearance, or resolved symptoms defined Cohort 3 recovery. Germline CDR1 is SNHLY and CDR2 is FYNNEI. V lost 5 bases, J lost 2 bases, and 8 bases stayed unmatched. The CDR3 runs to 17 residues. This TCR came from a man aged 35-49 years who had recovered from COVID-19. Input material: PBMCs or T cells enriched from blood (not recorded which). The chain is built from TRBV2 and TRBJ2-3; 12 nucleotides align to TRBD1. The CDR3 nucleotides read TGTGCCAGCAGTAAAGGGACAGGGGGCCTTACCACAGATACGCAGTATTTT. Its protein product is CASSKGTGGLTTDTQYF.